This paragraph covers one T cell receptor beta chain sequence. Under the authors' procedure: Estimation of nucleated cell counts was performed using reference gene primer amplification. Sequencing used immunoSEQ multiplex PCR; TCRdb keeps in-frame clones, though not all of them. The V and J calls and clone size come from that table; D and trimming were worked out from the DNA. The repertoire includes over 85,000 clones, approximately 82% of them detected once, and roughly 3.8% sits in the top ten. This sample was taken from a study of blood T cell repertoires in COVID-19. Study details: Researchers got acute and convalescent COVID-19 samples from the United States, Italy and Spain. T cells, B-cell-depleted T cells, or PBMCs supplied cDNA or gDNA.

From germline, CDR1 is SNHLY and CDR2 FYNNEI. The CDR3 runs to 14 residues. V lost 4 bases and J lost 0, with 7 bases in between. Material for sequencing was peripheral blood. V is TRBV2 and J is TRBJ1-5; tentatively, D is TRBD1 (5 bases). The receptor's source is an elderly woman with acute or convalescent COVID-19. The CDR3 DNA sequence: TGTGCCAGCAGTGGCAGGGATAGCAATCAGCCCCAGCATTTT. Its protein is CASSGRDSNQPQHF. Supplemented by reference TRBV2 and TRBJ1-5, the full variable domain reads EPEVTQTPSHQVTQMGQEVILRCVPISNHLYFYWYRQILGQKVEFLVSFYNNEISEKSEIFDDQFSVERPDGSNFTLKIRSTKLEDSAMYFCASSGRDSNQPQHFGDGTRLSIL.